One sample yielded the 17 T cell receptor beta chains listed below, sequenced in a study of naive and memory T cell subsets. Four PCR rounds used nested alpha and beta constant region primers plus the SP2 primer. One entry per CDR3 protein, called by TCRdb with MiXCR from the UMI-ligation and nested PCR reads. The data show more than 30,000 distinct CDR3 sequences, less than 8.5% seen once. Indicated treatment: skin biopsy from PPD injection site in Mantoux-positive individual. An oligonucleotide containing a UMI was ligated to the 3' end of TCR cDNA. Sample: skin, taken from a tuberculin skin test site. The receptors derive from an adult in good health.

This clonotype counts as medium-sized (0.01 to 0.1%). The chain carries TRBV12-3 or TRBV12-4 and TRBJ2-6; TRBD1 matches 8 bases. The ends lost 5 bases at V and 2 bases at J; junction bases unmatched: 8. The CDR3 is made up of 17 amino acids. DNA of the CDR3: TGTGCCAGCAGTCCAGGGACAGGATACACTGGGGCCAACGTCCTGACTTTC. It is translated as CASSPGTGYTGANVLTF.

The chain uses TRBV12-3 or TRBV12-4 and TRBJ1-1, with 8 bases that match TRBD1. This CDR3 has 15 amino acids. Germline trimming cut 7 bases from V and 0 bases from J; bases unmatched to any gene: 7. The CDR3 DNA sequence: TGTGCCAGCACAACGGCCAGGGGGCTGAACACTGAAGCTTTCTTT. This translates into CASTTARGLNTEAFF.

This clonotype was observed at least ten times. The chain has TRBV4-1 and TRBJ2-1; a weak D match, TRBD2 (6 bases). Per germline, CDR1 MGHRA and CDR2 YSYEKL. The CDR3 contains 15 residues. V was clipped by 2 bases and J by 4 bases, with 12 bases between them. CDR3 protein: CASSQPGLPYNEQFF. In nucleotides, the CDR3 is TGCGCCAGCAGCCAACCGGGACTGCCTTACAATGAGCAGTTCTTC.

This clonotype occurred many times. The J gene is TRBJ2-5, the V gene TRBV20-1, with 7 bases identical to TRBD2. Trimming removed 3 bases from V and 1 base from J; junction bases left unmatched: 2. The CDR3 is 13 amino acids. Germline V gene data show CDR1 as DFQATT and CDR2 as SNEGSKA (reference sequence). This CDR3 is CSARVAGQETQYF. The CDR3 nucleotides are TGCAGTGCTAGGGTAGCGGGCCAAGAGACCCAGTACTTC.

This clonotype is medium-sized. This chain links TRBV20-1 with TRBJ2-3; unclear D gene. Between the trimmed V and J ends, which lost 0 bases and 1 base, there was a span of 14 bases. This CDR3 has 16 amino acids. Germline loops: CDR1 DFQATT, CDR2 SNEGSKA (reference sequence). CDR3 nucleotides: TGCAGTGCTAGAGATGTGGGGTCTGGACGCACAGATACGCAGTATTTT. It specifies CSARDVGSGRTDTQYF.

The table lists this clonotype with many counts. The CDR3 DNA is TGTGCCAGCAGCGCCTCCGGGAAAGCATCTTATAATTCACCCCTCCACTTT. It is translated as CASSASGKASYNSPLHF. This chain links TRBV7-2 with TRBJ1-6, with D unresolved. Germline V CDR1 and CDR2: SGHTA, FQGNSA. V lost 5 bases and J 4 bases, leaving 18 bases between the germline ends. This CDR3 is 17 amino acids long. Using reference TRBV7-2 and TRBJ1-6 for the parts outside the CDR3, the full variable domain is GAGVSQSPSNKVTEKGKDVELRCDPISGHTALYWYRQSLGQGLEFLIYFQGNSAPDKSGLPSDRFSAERTGGSVSTLTIQRTQQEDSAVYLCASSASGKASYNSPLHFGNGTRLTVT.

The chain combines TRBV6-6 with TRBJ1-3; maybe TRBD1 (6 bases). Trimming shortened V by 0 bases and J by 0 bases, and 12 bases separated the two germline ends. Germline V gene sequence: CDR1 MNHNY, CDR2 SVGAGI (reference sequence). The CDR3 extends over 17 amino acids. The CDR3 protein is CASSYSGATGSGNTIYF. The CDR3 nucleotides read TGTGCCAGCAGTTACTCGGGGGCCACGGGCTCTGGAAACACCATATATTTT.

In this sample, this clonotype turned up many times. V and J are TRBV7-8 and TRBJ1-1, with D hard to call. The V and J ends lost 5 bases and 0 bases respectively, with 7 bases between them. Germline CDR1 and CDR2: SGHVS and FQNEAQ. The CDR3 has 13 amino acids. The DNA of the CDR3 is TGTGCCAGCAGCACCAATATGAACACTGAAGCTTTCTTT. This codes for CASSTNMNTEAFF.

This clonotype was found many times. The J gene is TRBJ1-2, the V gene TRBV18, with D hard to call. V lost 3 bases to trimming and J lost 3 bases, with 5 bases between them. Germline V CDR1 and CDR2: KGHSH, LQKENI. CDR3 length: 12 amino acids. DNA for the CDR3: TGTGCCAGCTCACCGTCGGACTATGGCTACACCTTC. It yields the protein CASSPSDYGYTF.

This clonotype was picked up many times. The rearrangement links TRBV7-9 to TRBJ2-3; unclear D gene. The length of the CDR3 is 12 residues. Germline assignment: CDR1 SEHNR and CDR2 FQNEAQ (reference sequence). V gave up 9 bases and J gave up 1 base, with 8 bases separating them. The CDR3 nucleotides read TGTGCCAGTAAGGTGGGCACAGATACGCAGTATTTT. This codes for CASKVGTDTQYF.

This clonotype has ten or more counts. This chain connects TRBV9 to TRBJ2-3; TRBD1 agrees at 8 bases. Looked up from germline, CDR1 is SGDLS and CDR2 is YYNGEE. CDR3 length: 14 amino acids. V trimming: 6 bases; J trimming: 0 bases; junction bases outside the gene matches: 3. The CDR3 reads CASTRGPSTDTQYF. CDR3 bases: TGTGCCAGCACCAGGGGGCCTAGCACAGATACGCAGTATTTT.

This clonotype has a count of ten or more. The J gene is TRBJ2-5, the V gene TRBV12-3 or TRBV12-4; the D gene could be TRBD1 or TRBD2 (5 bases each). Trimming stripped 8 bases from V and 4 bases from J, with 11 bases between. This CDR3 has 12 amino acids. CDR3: CASRDSGETQYF. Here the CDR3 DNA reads TGTGCCAGCCGCGACAGCGGAGAGACCCAGTACTTC.

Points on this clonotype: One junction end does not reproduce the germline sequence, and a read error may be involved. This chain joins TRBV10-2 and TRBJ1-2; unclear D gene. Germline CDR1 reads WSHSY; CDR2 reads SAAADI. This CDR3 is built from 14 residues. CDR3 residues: CASTPSWGGYGDTF. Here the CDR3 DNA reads TGCGCCAGCACCCCCTCGTGGGGTGGCTATGGCGACACCTTC.

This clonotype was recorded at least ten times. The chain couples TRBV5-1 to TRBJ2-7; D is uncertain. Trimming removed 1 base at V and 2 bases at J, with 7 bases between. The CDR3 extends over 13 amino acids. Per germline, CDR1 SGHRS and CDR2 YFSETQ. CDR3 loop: CASSLLGAYEQYF. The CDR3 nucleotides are TGCGCCAGCAGCTTGTTAGGAGCCTACGAGCAGTACTTC.

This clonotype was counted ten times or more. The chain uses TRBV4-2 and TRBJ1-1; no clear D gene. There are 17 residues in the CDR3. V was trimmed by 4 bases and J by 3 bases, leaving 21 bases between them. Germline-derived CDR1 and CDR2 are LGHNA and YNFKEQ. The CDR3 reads CASSLTSGWGRDTEAFF. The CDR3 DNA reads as TGTGCCAGCAGCCTTACCTCGGGCTGGGGTAGAGACACTGAAGCTTTCTTT.

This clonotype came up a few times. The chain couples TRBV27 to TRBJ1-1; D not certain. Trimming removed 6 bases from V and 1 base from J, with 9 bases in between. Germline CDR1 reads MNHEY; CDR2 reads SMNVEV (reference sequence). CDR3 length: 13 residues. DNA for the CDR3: TGTGCCAGCAGCCAAAGGGCGAACACTGAAGCTTTCTTT. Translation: CASSQRANTEAFF.

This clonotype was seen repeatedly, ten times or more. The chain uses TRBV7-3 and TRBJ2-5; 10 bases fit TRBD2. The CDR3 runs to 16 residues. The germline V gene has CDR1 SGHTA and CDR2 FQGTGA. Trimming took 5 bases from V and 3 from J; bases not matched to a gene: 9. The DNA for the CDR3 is TGTGCCAGCAGCCTAAATAGCGGGGGGCCCGAAGAGACCCAGTACTTC. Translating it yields CASSLNSGGPEETQYF.